These 18 T cell receptor beta chains were all obtained from the same sample, sequenced in a study of a mutant IDH1 vaccine in newly diagnosed glioma. Indicated time point: week 35, safety follow-up. In every dose of vaccine, 300 ug of mutant IDH1 20-mer peptide was given alongside topical imiquimod. The antigens of these receptors remain unknown. Profiled with immunoSEQ multiplex PCR; TCRdb holds only in-frame clones, not every one. This sample has some 45,000 clones, with 65% to 90% found just once. Sequenced here: PBMCs, sampled from a glioma patient whose treatment included an IDH1 peptide vaccine. All receptors derive from a woman in her forties or fifties with glioma.

This clone was counted only a few times. The chain carries TRBV27 and TRBJ2-7, with 8 bases fitting TRBD1. Germline V gene sequence: CDR1 MNHEY, CDR2 SMNVEV (reference sequence). The CDR3 is 14 amino acids. J gave up 9 bases and V 3 bases, and 10 bases lay outside the gene matches. The CDR3 bases are TGTGCCAGCAGTTTTCGGCCGAAAGGGACAGGGCAGTACTTC. Translated: CASSFRPKGTGQYF.

This clone showed up just a few times. The chain uses TRBV29-1 and TRBJ1-1; D is unresolved. Trimming cost V 1 base and J 0 bases, with 9 bases left between them. The CDR3 extends over 14 amino acids. The germline V gene has CDR1 SQVTM and CDR2 ANQGSEA. CDR3 sequence: CSVEGTAMNTEAFF. CDR3 in DNA: TGCAGCGTTGAAGGGACGGCCATGAACACTGAAGCTTTCTTT.

The J gene is TRBJ2-1, the V gene TRBV2, with D possibly TRBD2 on 6 matching bases. The CDR3 is 15 residues long. Between the trimmed V and J ends, which lost 7 bases and 4 bases, there was a span of 17 bases. Per the germline V gene, CDR1 is SNHLY and CDR2 is FYNNEI. The CDR3 loop is CASITGRGPYNEQFF. The CDR3 DNA reads TGTGCCAGCATAACTGGGCGGGGTCCTTACAATGAGCAGTTCTTC.

The rearrangement uses TRBV7-2 and TRBJ1-5, with a weak D call TRBD1 (6 bases). CDR1 is SGHTA, CDR2 FQGNSA, per germline. Trimming took off 2 bases at V and 5 bases at J, with 25 bases between the two ends. There are 19 residues in the CDR3. The CDR3 here is CASSLSGGQPIKIDQPQHF. In DNA, the CDR3 is TGTGCCAGCAGCTTAAGTGGTGGACAGCCCATTAAAATCGATCAGCCCCAGCATTTT. Full variable domain (outside the CDR3, taken from reference TRBV7-2 and TRBJ1-5): GAGVSQSPSNKVTEKGKDVELRCDPISGHTALYWYRQSLGQGLEFLIYFQGNSAPDKSGLPSDRFSAERTGGSVSTLTIQRTQQEDSAVYLCASSLSGGQPIKIDQPQHFGDGTRLSIL.

This clone has just a few counts. The genes are TRBV19 and TRBJ1-1; perhaps TRBD1 as D (6 bases). The CDR3 consists of 15 residues. The germline V gene has CDR1 LNHDA and CDR2 SQIVND (reference sequence). V shed 5 bases and J shed 2 bases, with 15 bases lying between them. The CDR3 nucleotides are TGTGCCAGTAGTTTCGGGACATTACCCAACACTGAAGCTTTCTTT. As protein: CASSFGTLPNTEAFF.

The chain recombines TRBV9 with TRBJ1-4, with a possible D match to TRBD1 (6 bases). Germline V gene lookup returns CDR1 SGDLS and CDR2 YYNGEE. This CDR3 region has 15 residues. The V end was cut by 0 bases, the J end by 8 bases, with 14 bases between. The CDR3 DNA follows: TGTGCCAGCAGCGTAGCCTCAGGGGAAGGCGAAAAACTGTTTTTT. This sequence encodes CASSVASGEGEKLFF.

Here the CDR3 DNA reads TGTGCCAGCAGTTTTATAGGGACAGAACCCTACGAGCAGTACTTC. Residues: CASSFIGTEPYEQYF. The V and J genes are TRBV27 and TRBJ2-7, with 7 bases fitting TRBD1. The J segment lost 2 bases and the V segment lost 3 bases, leaving 7 bases of the junction unmatched. CDR3 length: 15 amino acids. Per germline, CDR1 MNHEY and CDR2 SMNVEV (reference sequence).

This clone was found a few times. The J gene is TRBJ2-2, the V gene TRBV7-9; the match to TRBD1 covers 8 bases. The CDR3 runs to 15 residues. The germline gives CDR1 SEHNR, CDR2 FQNEAQ (reference sequence). With 8 bases clipped from V and 3 bases from J, the junction kept 8 bases outside the gene matches. The CDR3 nucleotides are TGTGCCAGCGCTAGCCCAGGGGGCGACACCGGGGAGCTGTTTTTT. Translating gives CASASPGGDTGELFF.

The chain couples TRBV5-4 to TRBJ2-4, with a weak D call TRBD2 (6 bases). Per germline, CDR1 SGHNT and CDR2 YYREEE (reference sequence). Trimming stripped 5 bases from V and 8 bases from J, with 20 bases between. The length of the CDR3 is 15 residues. The CDR3 loop is CASSLEEGLGDIQYF. The CDR3 coding sequence is TGTGCCAGCAGTCTTGAGGAGGGGCTAGGGGACATTCAGTACTTC.

Only a few counts were recorded for this clone. The chain joins TRBV23-1 to TRBJ1-1, with a weak D call TRBD1 (5 bases). TRBV23-1 is an ORF, with its function uncertain. V was cut by 3 bases and J by 5 bases, with 16 bases left in between. The CDR3 loop spans 15 amino acids. Here the CDR3 DNA reads TGCGCCAGCAGTCACCCCGGGGCTAGGGATACTGAAGCTTTCTTT. It encodes CASSHPGARDTEAFF.

The chain couples TRBV2 to TRBJ2-7; D is undetermined. Germline assignment: CDR1 SNHLY and CDR2 FYNNEI. With 8 bases removed from V and 2 bases from J, the gap between germline ends came to 7 bases. The CDR3 contains 11 residues. This CDR3 is CASRQTYEQYF. CDR3 DNA sequence: TGTGCCAGCCGGCAAACCTACGAGCAGTACTTC.

The chain joins TRBV4-2 to TRBJ2-7; 7 positions match TRBD2. Losses at the gene ends were 1 base for V and 3 bases for J; bases not matched to a gene: 0. Looked up from germline, CDR1 is LGHNA and CDR2 is YNFKEQ. The CDR3 is made up of 13 amino acids. The CDR3 sequence is CASSQGGGYEQYF. In DNA, the CDR3 is TGTGCCAGCAGCCAAGGGGGGGGCTACGAGCAGTACTTC.

This clone appeared a few times. CDR3: CASSPKGHLNTEAFF. The CDR3 region has the DNA TGTGCCAGCAGCCCCAAGGGACACCTGAACACTGAAGCTTTCTTT. V gene TRBV7-9 combines with J gene TRBJ1-1; D perhaps matches TRBD1 (6 bases). Germline assignment: CDR1 SEHNR and CDR2 FQNEAQ (reference sequence). Trimming took 5 bases from V and 0 from J, leaving 13 bases between them. The CDR3 is 15 amino acids.

The genes are TRBV7-9 and TRBJ1-2; no reliable D call. Deletions cut 6 bases from V and 5 bases from J, with 10 bases between. Germline lookup yields CDR1 SEHNR and CDR2 FQNEAQ (reference sequence). There are 12 residues in the CDR3. CDR3 in amino acids: CASRGLEYGYTF. The CDR3 DNA follows: TGTGCCAGCAGGGGCCTGGAATATGGCTACACCTTC.

A few counts support this clone. CDR3 coding DNA: TGCGCCAGCAGGCGGGAAGAAACAGGGGCAAACACTGAAGCTTTCTTT. Translation gives CASRREETGANTEAFF. The chain joins TRBV4-1 to TRBJ1-1; 7 bases agree with TRBD1. CDR1 is MGHRA, CDR2 YSYEKL, per germline. V trimming: 6 bases; J trimming: 2 bases; junction bases outside the gene matches: 12. The CDR3 has 16 residues.

The chain recombines TRBV25-1 with TRBJ2-7; D unclear. The ends were cut back, 7 bases at V and 6 bases at J, with 10 bases in the middle. CDR3 length: 11 residues. Germline loops: CDR1 MGHDK, CDR2 SYGVNS. The CDR3 reads CASIGSAEQYF. The DNA of the CDR3 is TGTGCCAGCATCGGGTCCGCCGAGCAGTACTTC.

The gene calls are TRBV7-2 and TRBJ1-2; 7 bases fit TRBD1. CDR1 and CDR2 (germline): SGHTA, FQGNSA. The CDR3 contains 15 residues. Trimming cost V 5 bases and J 1 base; bases outside gene matches: 7. CDR3 DNA: TGTGCCAGCAGCCCCTACAGGGGACTTAACTATGGCTACACCTTC. This gives the protein CASSPYRGLNYGYTF.

The chain links TRBV6-5 to TRBJ2-7; no clear D. Trimming took off 1 base at V and 1 base at J, with 14 bases between the two ends. The CDR3 sequence is 16 residues long. Germline CDR1 and CDR2: MNHEY and SVGAGI. The CDR3 here is CASSYLFPKQSYEQYF. The CDR3 DNA is TGTGCCAGCAGTTACTTGTTCCCCAAACAGTCCTACGAGCAGTACTTC.